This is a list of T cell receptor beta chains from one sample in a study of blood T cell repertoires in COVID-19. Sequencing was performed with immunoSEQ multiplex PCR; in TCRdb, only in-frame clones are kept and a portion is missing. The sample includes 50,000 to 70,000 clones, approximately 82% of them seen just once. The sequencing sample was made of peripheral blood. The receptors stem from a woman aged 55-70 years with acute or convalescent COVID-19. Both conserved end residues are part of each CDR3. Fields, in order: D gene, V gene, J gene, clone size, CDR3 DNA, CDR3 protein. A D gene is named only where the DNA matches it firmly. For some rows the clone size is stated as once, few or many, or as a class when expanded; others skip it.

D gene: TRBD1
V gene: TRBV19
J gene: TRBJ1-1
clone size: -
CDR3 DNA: TGTGCCAGTAGTATACGGGACAGGGGCCCCTTCGGGACTGAAGCTTTCTTT
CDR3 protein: CASSIRDRGPFGTEAFF

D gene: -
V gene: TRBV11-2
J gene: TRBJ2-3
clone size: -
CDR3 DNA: TGTGCCAGCAGCCGCGGCATAGGAAGCTCAGATACGCAGTATTTT
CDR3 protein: CASSRGIGSSDTQYF

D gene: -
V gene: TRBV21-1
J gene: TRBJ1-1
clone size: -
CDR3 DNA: TGTGCCAGCAGCCCAAGCGACAGGCGATCAACACTGAACACTGAAGCTTTCTTT
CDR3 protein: CASSPSDRRSTLNTEAFF

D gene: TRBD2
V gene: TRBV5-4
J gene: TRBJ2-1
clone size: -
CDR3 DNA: TGTGCCAGCAGCTTGGGGCGGGGGGGCTACAATGAGCAGTTCTTC
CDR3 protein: CASSLGRGGYNEQFF

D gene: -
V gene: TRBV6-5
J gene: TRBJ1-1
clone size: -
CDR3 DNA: TGTGCCAGCAGTCAGGAAAATATGAACACTGAAGCTTTCTTT
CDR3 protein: CASSQENMNTEAFF

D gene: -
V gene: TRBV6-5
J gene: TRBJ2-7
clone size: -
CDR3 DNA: TGTGCCAGCTACGGACAGCAGGGTGGCGAGCAGTACTTC
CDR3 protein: CASYGQQGGEQYF

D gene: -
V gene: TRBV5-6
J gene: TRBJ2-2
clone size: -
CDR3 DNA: TGTGCCAGCAGTCTTGGGACATCGAACACCGGGGAGCTGTTTTTT
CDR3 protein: CASSLGTSNTGELFF

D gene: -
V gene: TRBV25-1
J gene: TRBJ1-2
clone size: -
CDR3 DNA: TGTGCCAGCAGTGAATACATCTATGGCTACACCTTC
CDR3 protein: CASSEYIYGYTF

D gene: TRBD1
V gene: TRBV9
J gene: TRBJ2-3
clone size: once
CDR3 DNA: TGTGCCAGCAGCCCCCGACAGGGCCAACCCACAGATACGCAGTATTTT
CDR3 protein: CASSPRQGQPTDTQYF

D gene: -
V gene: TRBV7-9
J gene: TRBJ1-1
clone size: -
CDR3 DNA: TGTGCCAGCAGCCCGCGGGTACAGAACACTGAAGCTTTCTTT
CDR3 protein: CASSPRVQNTEAFF

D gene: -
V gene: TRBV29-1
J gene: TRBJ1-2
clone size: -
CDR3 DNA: TGCAGCGTTGAACAGGGCCTCTACGGCTACACCTTC
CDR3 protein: CSVEQGLYGYTF

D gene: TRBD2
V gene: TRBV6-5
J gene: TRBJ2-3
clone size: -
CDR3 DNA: TGTGCCAGCAGTTCGCGGACTAGCGGGGGGGGTACGCAGTATTTT
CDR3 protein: CASSSRTSGGGTQYF

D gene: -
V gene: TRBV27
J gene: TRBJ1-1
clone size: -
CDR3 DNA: TGTGCCAGCAGTTCTGGGCTTCGGGATGATGAAGCTTTCTTT
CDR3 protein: CASSSGLRDDEAFF

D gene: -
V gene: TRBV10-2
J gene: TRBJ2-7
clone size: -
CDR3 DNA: TGCGCCAGCAGTGAGTATAAGGGGGGGACCTTCCCTTACGAGCAGTACTTC
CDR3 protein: CASSEYKGGTFPYEQYF

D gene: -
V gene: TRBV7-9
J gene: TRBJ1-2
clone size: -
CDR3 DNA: TGTGCCAGCAGCTCGACAGTCAACTATGGCTACACCTTC
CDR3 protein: CASSSTVNYGYTF

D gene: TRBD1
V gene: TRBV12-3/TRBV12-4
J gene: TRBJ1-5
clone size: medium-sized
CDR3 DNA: TGTGCCAGCAGCCGGGGACAGGTAGCCCAGCATTTT
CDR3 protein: CASSRGQVAQHF

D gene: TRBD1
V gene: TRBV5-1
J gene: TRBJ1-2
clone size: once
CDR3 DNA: TGCGCCAGCAGCTGGGGACAGGGCTACCATGGCTACACCTTC
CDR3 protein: CASSWGQGYHGYTF

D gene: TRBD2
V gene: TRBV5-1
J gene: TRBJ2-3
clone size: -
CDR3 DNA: TGCGCCAGCAGCTTGAAACTAGCGCAAGGAGATACGCAGTATTTT
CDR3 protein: CASSLKLAQGDTQYF

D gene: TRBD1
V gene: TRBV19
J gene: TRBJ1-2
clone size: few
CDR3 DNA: TGTGCCAGTAGTCCCGGGACAGGGTCGTGGCATGGCTACACCTTC
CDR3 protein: CASSPGTGSWHGYTF

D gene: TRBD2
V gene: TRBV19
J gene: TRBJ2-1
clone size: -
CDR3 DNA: TGTGCCGCTAGCGGGGGGGCCGGGACTGAGCAGTTCTTC
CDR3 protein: CAASGGAGTEQFF

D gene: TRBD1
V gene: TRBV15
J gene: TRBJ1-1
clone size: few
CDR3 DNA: TGTGCCACCAGCAGACCGACGACAGGGAAAGCTGAAGCTTTCTTT
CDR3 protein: CATSRPTTGKAEAFF

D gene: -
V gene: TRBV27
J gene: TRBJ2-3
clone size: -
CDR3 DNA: TGTGCCAGCAGCCACCTAGGCGGGTTGGAAACAGATACGCAGTATTTT
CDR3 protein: CASSHLGGLETDTQYF

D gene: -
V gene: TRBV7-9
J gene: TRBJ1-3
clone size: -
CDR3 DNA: TGTGCCAGCGGCCCACAGGGTTCTGGAAACACCATATATTTT
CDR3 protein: CASGPQGSGNTIYF

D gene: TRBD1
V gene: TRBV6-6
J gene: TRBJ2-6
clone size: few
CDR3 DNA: TGTGCCAGCAGCAGGGGGCCCGGGGCCAACGTCCTGACTTTC
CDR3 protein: CASSRGPGANVLTF

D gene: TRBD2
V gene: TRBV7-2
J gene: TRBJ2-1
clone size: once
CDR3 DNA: TGTGCCAGCAGCTTAGGTGGACTAGCGGGGGCCGGGACCAGTCCGGAGCAGTTCTTC
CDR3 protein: CASSLGGLAGAGTSPEQFF

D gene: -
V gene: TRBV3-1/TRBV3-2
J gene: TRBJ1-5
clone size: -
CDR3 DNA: TGTGCCAGCAGCCAAGAGAGTTGGGTCGGGCAGGGAAATCAGCCCCAGCATTTT
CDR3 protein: CASSQESWVGQGNQPQHF

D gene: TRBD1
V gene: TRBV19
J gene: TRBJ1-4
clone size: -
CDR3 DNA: TGTGCCAGTAGTGGTCCCGGGACAGGGGATGAAAAACTGTTTTTT
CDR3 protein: CASSGPGTGDEKLFF

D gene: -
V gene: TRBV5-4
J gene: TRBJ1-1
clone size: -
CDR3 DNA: TGTGCCAGCAGCTTGGTTGGTCGAGCTTACACTGAAGCTTTCTTT
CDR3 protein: CASSLVGRAYTEAFF

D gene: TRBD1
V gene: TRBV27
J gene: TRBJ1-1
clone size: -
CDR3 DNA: TGTGCCAGCAGTTCCCCAGGGGGTAAGATGAACACTGAAGCTTTCTTT
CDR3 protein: CASSSPGGKMNTEAFF

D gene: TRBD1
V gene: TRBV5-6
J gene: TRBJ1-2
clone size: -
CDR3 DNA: TGTGCCAGCAGGGAGACAGGGTATGGCTACACCTTC
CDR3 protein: CASRETGYGYTF

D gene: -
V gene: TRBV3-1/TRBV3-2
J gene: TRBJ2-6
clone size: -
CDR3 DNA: TGTGCCAGCAGCCAAGTGGGGCTCAGCTCTGGGGCCAACGTCCTGACTTTC
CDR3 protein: CASSQVGLSSGANVLTF

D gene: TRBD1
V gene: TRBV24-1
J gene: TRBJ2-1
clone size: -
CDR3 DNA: TGTGCCACCAGTGATTTCCCGGGACAGAATTACAATGAGCAGTTCTTC
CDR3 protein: CATSDFPGQNYNEQFF

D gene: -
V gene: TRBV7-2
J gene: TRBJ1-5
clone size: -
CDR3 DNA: TGTGCCAGCAGCTTAGGGAGGGGTGGCAATCAGCCCCAGCATTTT
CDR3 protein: CASSLGRGGNQPQHF

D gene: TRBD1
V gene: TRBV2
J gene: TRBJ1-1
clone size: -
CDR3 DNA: TGTGCCAGCAGAATGGGACAGCCCAAAGCTTTCTTT
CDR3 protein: CASRMGQPKAFF

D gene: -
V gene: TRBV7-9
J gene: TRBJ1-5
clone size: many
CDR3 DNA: TGTGCCAGCAGCCTCCGACCGCAGGCGTTTGATCAGCCCCAGCATTTT
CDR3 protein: CASSLRPQAFDQPQHF

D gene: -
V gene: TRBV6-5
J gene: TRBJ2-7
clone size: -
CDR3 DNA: TGTGCCAGCAGTTACGGGGGGGCCTCCTACGAGCAGTACTTC
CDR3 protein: CASSYGGASYEQYF

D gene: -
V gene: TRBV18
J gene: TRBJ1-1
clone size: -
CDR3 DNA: TGTGCCAGCTCACCAGGACAGAACACTGAAGCTTTCTTT
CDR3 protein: CASSPGQNTEAFF

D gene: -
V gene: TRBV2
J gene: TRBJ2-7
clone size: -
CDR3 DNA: TGTGCCAGCGGAGACAGCTACGAGCAGTACTTC
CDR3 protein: CASGDSYEQYF

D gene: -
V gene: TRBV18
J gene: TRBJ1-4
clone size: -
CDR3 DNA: TGTGCCAGCTCACCAGAATTGCGGGCAACTAATGAAAAACTGTTTTTT
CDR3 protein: CASSPELRATNEKLFF

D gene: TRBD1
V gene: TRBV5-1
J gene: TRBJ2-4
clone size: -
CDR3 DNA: TGCGCCAGCAGCTCCCCGTCGGTCCGGGAGACAGGGGGCGAAGGCAAAAACATTCAGTACTTC
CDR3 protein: CASSSPSVRETGGEGKNIQYF

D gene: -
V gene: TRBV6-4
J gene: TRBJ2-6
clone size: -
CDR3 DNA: TGTGCCAGCAGTGACTCGACATCTGGGGCCAACGTCCTGACTTTC
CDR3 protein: CASSDSTSGANVLTF

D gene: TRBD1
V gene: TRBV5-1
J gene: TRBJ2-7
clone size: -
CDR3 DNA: TGCGCCAGCAGCTTCCTGACAGGGAACTACGAGCAGTACTTC
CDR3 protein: CASSFLTGNYEQYF

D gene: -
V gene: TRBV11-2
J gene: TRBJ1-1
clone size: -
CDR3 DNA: TGTGCCAGCAGGCCCACCCGGGACACTGAAGCTTTCTTT
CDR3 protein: CASRPTRDTEAFF

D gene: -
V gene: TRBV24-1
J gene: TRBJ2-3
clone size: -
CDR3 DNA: TGTGCCACCAGTGATTTGGGAGTTGGAGATACGCAGTATTTT
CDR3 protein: CATSDLGVGDTQYF

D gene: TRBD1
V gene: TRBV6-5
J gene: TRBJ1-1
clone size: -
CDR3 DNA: TGTGCCAGCAGTTACCGGCCTGGGACAGGGGGCGAAGCTTTCTTT
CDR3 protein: CASSYRPGTGGEAFF